One sample yielded the 9 T cell receptor beta chains listed below, sequenced in a study of regulatory T cells in long-lasting Graves disease. Stated time point: newly diagnosed GD, antithyroid drugs for less than 3 months. Isolated PBMC RNA provided the starting material for the TCR library. Libraries of TCR beta came from iRepertoire HTBI primers plus Arm-PCR of CDR3 regions. In TCRdb, the multiplex PCR reads were re-called with MiXCR into one record per CDR3 protein. The sample holds more than 300,000 distinct CDR3 sequences, roughly a sixth seen once. Sequencing was performed on peripheral blood mononuclear cells (PBMCs), taken at new diagnosis, from a patient treated with antithyroid drugs. All receptors derive from a female donor with Graves disease.

At least ten counts were recorded for this clonotype. The chain recombines TRBV7-9 with TRBJ1-1; D unresolved. The CDR3 length is 11 residues. V gave up 3 bases and J gave up 7 bases, with 6 bases separating them. Looked up from germline, CDR1 is SEHNR and CDR2 is FQNEAQ (reference sequence). CDR3 nucleotide sequence: TGTGCCAGCAGCTTCCCCCTTGAAGCTTTCTTT. Amino acids: CASSFPLEAFF.

This clonotype was counted between two and nine times. In DNA, the CDR3 is TGCAGTGCTAGAGACGGGAACTATCAGAGTGGGGGCTACACCTTC. This translates into CSARDGNYQSGGYTF. The chain couples TRBV20-1 to TRBJ1-2; D is uncertain. V was clipped by 0 bases and J by 8 bases, with 19 bases between them. Germline lookup yields CDR1 DFQATT and CDR2 SNEGSKA (reference sequence). The CDR3 extends over 15 amino acids.

This clonotype was detected ten times or more. The rearrangement joins TRBV28 to TRBJ2-7; D is uncertain. CDR3 size: 14 residues. V shed 7 bases and J shed 2 bases, with 15 bases lying between them. Looked up from germline, CDR1 is MDHEN and CDR2 is SYDVKM. CDR3 residues: CASIAPHQTYEQYF. The DNA for the CDR3 is TGTGCCAGCATCGCACCCCACCAGACCTACGAGCAGTACTTC. The whole variable domain, remainder taken from reference TRBV28 and TRBJ2-7, is DVKVTQSSRYLVKRTGEKVFLECVQDMDHENMFWYRQDPGLGLRLIYFSYDVKMKEKGDIPEGYSVSREKKERFSLILESASTNQTSMYLCASIAPHQTYEQYFGPGTRLTVT.

There are many counts of this clonotype. V gene TRBV5-6 combines with J gene TRBJ2-7; 10 nucleotides match TRBD2. Germline V gives CDR1 SGHDT, CDR2 YYEEEE. Trimming took 4 bases from V and 5 from J; bases not matched to a gene: 6. The CDR3 loop spans 14 amino acids. CDR3 sequence: CASSPGLAGDEQYF. The DNA of the CDR3 is TGTGCCAGCAGCCCGGGGCTAGCGGGGGACGAGCAGTACTTC.

In regard to this clonotype: One base separates it from a far larger clone, so it is likely a read error. The chain has TRBV27 and TRBJ2-1; 9 bases match TRBD1. There are 16 residues in the CDR3. Germline lookup yields CDR1 MNHEY and CDR2 SMNVEV (reference sequence). The CDR3: CPSSEVPGQGNNEQFF. In DNA form, the CDR3 reads TGTCCCAGCAGTGAAGTCCCGGGACAGGGTAACAATGAGCAGTTCTTC.

Comments on this clonotype: One end of the junction fails to match germline, which may point to a read error. The rearrangement links TRBV4-3 to TRBJ2-7; the match to TRBD1 covers 7 bases. This CDR3 is 13 amino acids long. Germline V lookup: CDR1 LGHNA, CDR2 YSLEER. The CDR3 region is CVSSQEQGNEQYF. The CDR3 coding sequence is TGCGTCAGCAGCCAGGAACAGGGGAACGAGCAGTACTTC.

In this sample, this clonotype turned up many times. The rearrangement links TRBV20-1 to TRBJ2-2, with a possible D match to TRBD1 (5 bases). V lost 3 bases, J lost 0 bases, and 8 bases lay in between. The germline CDR1 and CDR2 sequences are DFQATT and SNEGSKA (reference sequence). The CDR3 sequence is 14 residues long. CDR3 loop: CSASKTANTGELFF. The CDR3, as DNA: TGCAGTGCTAGTAAGACAGCGAACACCGGGGAGCTGTTTTTT.

This clonotype was observed many times. CDR3 residues: CASSLGLRGERHQPQHF. As DNA, the CDR3 is TGTGCCAGCAGCTTAGGGTTGAGGGGGGAGAGGCATCAGCCCCAGCATTTT. V and J are TRBV7-6 and TRBJ1-5; a weak D match, TRBD1 (6 bases). V lost 1 base and J lost 5, with 18 bases in between. The germline CDR1 and CDR2 sequences are SGHVS and FNYEAQ. The CDR3 is 17 residues long.

This clonotype was seen repeatedly, ten times or more. The rearrangement uses TRBV20-1 and TRBJ1-5, with 9 bases identical to TRBD1. This CDR3 has 16 amino acids. The germline V gene encodes CDR1 DFQATT and CDR2 SNEGSKA (reference sequence). V shed 0 bases, J shed 5 bases, and the junction held 8 bases outside the gene matches. The CDR3 nucleotides are TGCAGTGCTAGAGATCTAGGGGGACAGGGCGATCAGCCCCAGCATTTT. It yields the protein CSARDLGGQGDQPQHF.